This T cell receptor (beta chain) was captured by sequencing in a study of neurological immune-mediated disorders. TCRdb redid the calling of the 5' RACE reads with MiXCR, one entry per CDR3 protein. This repertoire shows tens of thousands of distinct CDR3 sequences, under 4.5% found once; its top ten account for 3.1%. The V end was cut by 1 base, the J end by 7 bases, with 15 bases between. This CDR3 has 14 amino acids. In germline, CDR1 is SGHTS, CDR2 YDEGEE. This clonotype was recorded at least ten times. Sequencing used PBMCs. This receptor was taken from a woman aged 25-40 years with multiple sclerosis. The chain carries TRBV5-8 and TRBJ2-7, with D possibly matching TRBD2 (7 bases). The CDR3: CASSLWGGQGEQYF. The DNA of the CDR3 is TGTGCCAGCAGCTTGTGGGGGGGGCAAGGGGAGCAGTACTTC.